This TCR beta chain came from a study of Ad26.COV2.S vaccination and SARS-CoV-2 variants. At the level of the study: Donor allocation was to the COV1001 Ad26.COV2.S trial arm.

Assay: immunoSEQ multiplex PCR; the TCRdb copy retains only in-frame clones and omits some. The sample contains some 390,000 clones, 89% of which appear only once. Stated treatment: 15 to 20 received Ad26.COV2.S at low or high dose, single or two shots; 5 received placebo; per-sample allocation not given. Day 63 following the first vaccine or placebo injection was when the samples were taken. Vaccination employed an Ad26 vector expressing the Wuhan-strain SARS-CoV-2 spike. Note on this clone: Antigen specificity is unknown.

Germline values: CDR1 MDHEN, CDR2 SYDVKM. V was clipped by 3 bases and J by 6 bases; unmatched bases: 13. The CDR3 spans 16 residues. General study points: Responses of T cells in total may have been underestimated by the TCR breadth and depth analyses.

The chain has TRBV28 and TRBJ2-7; 8 nucleotides agree with TRBD2. Sample: peripheral blood, taken in a trial of Ad26.COV2.S vaccine versus placebo. The TCR comes from a person between 18 and 59 years old who received the Ad26.COV2.S COVID-19 vaccine or a placebo. The DNA for the CDR3 is TGTGCCAGCAGTTTCTTTGGGACTAGTGGTGTCAGCGAGCAGTACTTC. Translation: CASSFFGTSGVSEQYF.